Following are 6 T cell receptor beta chains from one sample sequenced in a study of T-cell memory formation after mild COVID-19 (dated by TCRdb to the early 2020s). The library was obtained by 5' RACE. TCRdb names Illumina NovaSeq 6000 as the instrument used. TCRdb reran the public reads through fastp at Q25 and MiXCR, keeping productive beta chains. Identical CDR3 proteins give one entry, which carries the most common genes and DNA. The sample has over 350,000 distinct CDR3 sequences on record, around 24% of them singletons. About 10% of the sample is held by the ten biggest clonotypes. Sequencing was done on a sample of PBMCs or a T cell subset sorted from them (not recorded which). These TCRs come from an adult woman who had mild COVID-19 (a few samples of this study predate the infection). The sample titles of this study are shuffled in the database, so cell type and time point are left out; the donor was told from shared clones.

The rearrangement joins TRBV6-1 to TRBJ2-3, with TRBD2 matching 10 bases. The V and J ends lost 4 bases and 0 bases, in that order; junction bases with no gene match: 7. CDR1 is MNHNS, CDR2 SASEGT, per germline. This CDR3 has 17 residues. For the CDR3, the DNA is TGTGCCAGCAGTGTGTCGGTAGCGGGGGGTAGCACAGATACGCAGTATTTT. The encoded protein is CASSVSVAGGSTDTQYF.

This clonotype was picked up many times. The chain joins TRBV12-3 or TRBV12-4 to TRBJ2-1, with a weak D call TRBD2 (6 bases). The germline V and J ends were trimmed by 6 bases and 7 bases, with 10 bases remaining between them. The CDR3 extends over 12 amino acids. CDR3 DNA sequence: TGTGCCAGCAGCCCTGGACTAAATGAGCAGTTCTTC. It specifies CASSPGLNEQFF.

This chain connects TRBV7-3 to TRBJ2-2; D unresolved. Trimming removed 1 base from V and 3 bases from J, with 6 bases in between. The CDR3 is made up of 14 amino acids. CDR1 is SGHTA, CDR2 FQGTGA, per germline. CDR3 DNA: TGTGCCAGCAGCTTAAGCGCCTACACCGGGGAGCTGTTTTTT. It encodes CASSLSAYTGELFF.

V is TRBV7-2 and J is TRBJ2-5; 10 bases agree with TRBD2. CDR1 is SGHTA, CDR2 FQGNSA, per germline. This CDR3 contains 16 residues. J gave up 5 bases and V 6 bases, and 12 bases lay outside the gene matches. The CDR3 sequence: CASRRRLAGTAETQYF. The CDR3 nucleotides read TGTGCCAGCAGGAGAAGACTAGCGGGCACCGCCGAGACCCAGTACTTC.

CDR3 DNA: TGCAGCGTCGATCACGGACCTCAAGAGACCCAGTACTTC. This encodes CSVDHGPQETQYF. The chain couples TRBV29-1 to TRBJ2-5; D remains ambiguous. The V gene's germline CDR1 is SQVTM and CDR2 ANQGSEA. Between the trimmed V and J ends, which lost 6 bases and 2 bases, there was a span of 13 bases. The length of the CDR3 is 13 residues.

The chain carries TRBV7-3 and TRBJ2-5, with 7 bases identical to TRBD2. The germline V gene has CDR1 SGHTA and CDR2 FQGTGA. CDR3 size: 15 residues. V shed 2 bases, J shed 2 bases, and the junction held 5 bases outside the gene matches. CDR3 sequence: CASSLDSGPQETQYF. The DNA for the CDR3 is TGTGCCAGCAGCTTAGATAGCGGGCCACAAGAGACCCAGTACTTC.